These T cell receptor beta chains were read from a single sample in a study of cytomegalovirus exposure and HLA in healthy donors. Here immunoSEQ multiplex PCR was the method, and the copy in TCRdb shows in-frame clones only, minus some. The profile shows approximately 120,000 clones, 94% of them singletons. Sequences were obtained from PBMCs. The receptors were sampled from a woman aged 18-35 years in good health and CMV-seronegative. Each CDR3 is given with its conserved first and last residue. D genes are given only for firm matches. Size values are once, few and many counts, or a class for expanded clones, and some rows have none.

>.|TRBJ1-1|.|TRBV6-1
CASSEKGLLGSTEAFF
TGTGCCAGCAGTGAAAAAGGCCTCCTTGGGAGCACTGAAGCTTTCTTT
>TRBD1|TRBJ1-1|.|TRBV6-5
CASSPGGTEAFF
TGTGCCAGTTCCCCAGGGGGAACTGAAGCTTTCTTT
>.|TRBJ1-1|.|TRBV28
CASKKEVTEAFF
TGTGCATCAAAAAAGGAGGTAACTGAAGCTTTCTTT
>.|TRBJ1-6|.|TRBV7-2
CASSLGRRMNSPLHF
TGTGCCAGCAGCTTAGGGCGGCGAATGAATTCACCCCTCCACTTT
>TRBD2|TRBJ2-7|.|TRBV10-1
CASRLGLAGEQYF
TGCGCCAGCAGGCTAGGACTAGCGGGCGAGCAGTACTTC
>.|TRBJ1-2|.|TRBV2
CASSAQGGNYGYTF
TGTGCCAGCAGCGCCCAGGGAGGGAACTATGGCTACACCTTC
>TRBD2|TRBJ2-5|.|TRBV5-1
CASRPLAGGPAVETQYF
TGCGCCAGCAGACCACTAGCGGGGGGGCCAGCGGTAGAGACCCAGTACTTC
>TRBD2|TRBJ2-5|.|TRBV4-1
CASSLGPGLAEETQYF
TGCGCCAGCAGCCTGGGTCCGGGACTAGCGGAAGAGACCCAGTACTTC
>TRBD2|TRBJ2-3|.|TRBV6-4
CASSAYSGKDTQYF
TGTGCCAGCAGTGCTTACAGCGGGAAGGATACGCAGTATTTT
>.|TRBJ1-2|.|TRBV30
CAWSVQGALDYGYTF
TGTGCCTGGAGTGTACAAGGGGCTCTGGACTATGGCTACACCTTC
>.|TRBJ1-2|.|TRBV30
CAHTAGPTIYTF
TGTGCCCACACGGCGGGACCCACGATCTACACCTTC
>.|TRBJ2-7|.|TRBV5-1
CASSFGTTAQYF
TGCGCCAGCAGCTTTGGAACTACGGCGCAGTACTTC
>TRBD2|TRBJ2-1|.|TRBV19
CATADKTRPSGGYEQFF
TGTGCCACCGCAGATAAGACTAGACCTAGCGGGGGGTATGAGCAGTTCTTC
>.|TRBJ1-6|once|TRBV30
CAWSREGNSPLHF
TGTGCCTGGAGTCGGGAAGGAAATTCACCCCTCCACTTT
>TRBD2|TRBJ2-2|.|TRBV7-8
CASSLLAGVSGTGELFF
TGTGCCAGCAGCTTATTGGCGGGAGTCAGTGGCACCGGGGAGCTGTTTTTT
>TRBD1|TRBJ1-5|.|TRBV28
CASTLQGAYQPQHF
TGTGCCAGCACCCTACAGGGGGCTTATCAGCCCCAGCATTTT
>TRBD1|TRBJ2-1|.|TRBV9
CASSEWPSYRGPGDNEQFF
TGTGCCAGCAGCGAGTGGCCTTCGTACAGGGGGCCGGGGGACAATGAGCAGTTCTTC
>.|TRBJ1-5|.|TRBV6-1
CASSELVQPQHF
TGTGCCAGCAGTGAACTTGTGCAGCCCCAGCATTTT
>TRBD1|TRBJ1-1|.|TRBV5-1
CASSLTRTGWDPRTEAFF
TGCGCCAGCAGCTTGACTCGGACAGGGTGGGACCCTAGGACTGAAGCTTTCTTT
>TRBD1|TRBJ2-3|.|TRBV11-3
CASSLGTGVTDTQYF
TGTGCCAGCAGCCTTGGGACAGGCGTTACAGATACGCAGTATTTT
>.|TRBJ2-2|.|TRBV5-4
CASTDRSTGELFF
TGTGCCAGCACCGACAGGAGCACCGGGGAGCTGTTTTTT
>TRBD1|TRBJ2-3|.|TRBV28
CASILRDRPTDTQYF
TGTGCCAGCATCCTACGGGACAGGCCTACAGATACGCAGTATTTT
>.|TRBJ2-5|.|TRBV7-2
CASSLGALQETQYF
TGTGCCAGCAGCTTAGGAGCGCTACAAGAGACCCAGTACTTC
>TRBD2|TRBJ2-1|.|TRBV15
CATSRILAALYNEQFF
TGTGCCACCAGCAGAATACTAGCGGCACTATACAATGAGCAGTTCTTC
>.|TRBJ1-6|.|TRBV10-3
CAISDGLSALHF
TGTGCCATCAGTGATGGCCTCTCCGCCCTCCACTTT